These 28 T cell receptor beta chains came from one sample sequenced in a study of blood T cell repertoires in COVID-19. Sequenced by immunoSEQ multiplex PCR; TCRdb stores in-frame clones only, minus some. Here the sample spans 300,000 or so clones, 75% to 95% being singletons. Sequenced: PBMCs or T cells enriched from blood (not recorded which). Every receptor here comes from a woman in her 30s who had recovered from COVID-19.

A single count supports this clone. The rearrangement joins TRBV19 to TRBJ2-7; possible D gene TRBD2, 6 bases. CDR1 is LNHDA, CDR2 SQIVND, per germline (reference sequence). The germline V and J ends were trimmed by 3 bases and 3 bases, with 15 bases remaining between them. The CDR3 totals 15 residues. CDR3 DNA: TGTGCCAGTAGTATTATGGGGGGTCAGGACTACGAGCAGTACTTC. This translates into CASSIMGGQDYEQYF.

The rearrangement links TRBV18 to TRBJ2-1; no definite D call. The V end lost 1 base, the J end lost 3 bases, and 4 bases lay between the germline ends. Germline CDR1 is KGHSH and CDR2 is LQKENI. The CDR3 runs 13 residues. The DNA for the CDR3 is TGTGCCAGCTCACCACGCAGCTACAATGAGCAGTTCTTC. It encodes CASSPRSYNEQFF.

The gene calls are TRBV27 and TRBJ1-4; D uncertain. Trimming took off 0 bases at V and 4 bases at J, with 9 bases between the two ends. CDR1 is MNHEY and CDR2 is SMNVEV in the germline V gene (reference sequence). CDR3 size: 15 residues. CDR3 residues: CASSLSPGFNEKLFF. The CDR3 bases are TGTGCCAGCAGTTTATCTCCAGGATTTAATGAAAAACTGTTTTTT.

This chain uses TRBV7-9 with TRBJ2-7; tentatively, D is TRBD2 (6 bases). CDR1 and CDR2 from the germline V gene are SEHNR and FQNEAQ (reference sequence). Trimming removed 2 bases from V and 0 bases from J, with 8 bases in between. The CDR3 loop spans 14 amino acids. The CDR3 spells CASSLMEGSYEQYF. CDR3 DNA: TGTGCCAGCAGCTTAATGGAGGGCTCCTACGAGCAGTACTTC.

This chain uses TRBV7-9 with TRBJ1-6, with D unclear. The CDR3 is made up of 13 amino acids. Germline CDR1 SEHNR, CDR2 FQNEAQ (reference sequence). V was pared by 8 bases and J by 9 bases, with 14 bases between. Written as DNA, the CDR3 is TGTGCCAGCGACGGGGATCTAGGTTCACCCCTCCACTTT. This sequence encodes CASDGDLGSPLHF.

J is TRBJ2-1 and V is TRBV19; D is uncertain. Trimming pared 3 bases from V and 7 bases from J, leaving 13 bases between. CDR1 LNHDA and CDR2 SQIVND come from the germline V gene (reference sequence). This CDR3 has 14 amino acids. The CDR3 loop reads CASSIRYGLNEQFF. The CDR3 DNA reads TGTGCCAGTAGTATTCGGTATGGTTTGAATGAGCAGTTCTTC.

The CDR3 coding sequence is TGTGCCAGCTCACCATTCGCTCTTTCTAGTAGCACTGAAGCTTTCTTT. Translated: CASSPFALSSSTEAFF. The chain couples TRBV18 to TRBJ1-1; the D is unclear. This CDR3 spans 16 amino acids. Trimming took 2 bases from V and 4 from J, leaving 17 bases between them. Per the germline V gene, CDR1 is KGHSH and CDR2 is LQKENI.

The rearrangement uses TRBV28 and TRBJ2-4, with no clear D. Looked up from germline, CDR1 is MDHEN and CDR2 is SYDVKM. The CDR3 extends over 15 amino acids. V shed 1 base and J shed 0 bases, with 7 bases lying between them. The CDR3 DNA reads TGTGCCAGCAGTTTATTATCAGGAGCCAAAAACATTCAGTACTTC. Translating gives CASSLLSGAKNIQYF.

This chain connects TRBV28 to TRBJ1-5, with D perhaps matching TRBD1 (6 bases). V was trimmed by 6 bases and J by 8 bases, leaving 17 bases between them. Germline lookup yields CDR1 MDHEN and CDR2 SYDVKM. CDR3 length: 14 residues. CDR3 nucleotides: TGTGCCAGCAGGGTAACAGGGTATAAAGAGCCCCAGCATTTT. Residues: CASRVTGYKEPQHF. The full variable domain, with the rest looked up from reference TRBV28 and TRBJ1-5, is DVKVTQSSRYLVKRTGEKVFLECVQDMDHENMFWYRQDPGLGLRLIYFSYDVKMKEKGDIPEGYSVSREKKERFSLILESASTNQTSMYLCASRVTGYKEPQHFGDGTRLSIL.

This chain joins TRBV28 and TRBJ1-4; D gene uncertain. Per germline, CDR1 MDHEN and CDR2 SYDVKM. This CDR3 comprises 12 residues. The V end was cut by 6 bases, the J end by 5 bases, with 7 bases between. This CDR3 reads CASSLQNEKLFF. The CDR3 nucleotides read TGTGCCAGCAGCTTACAGAATGAAAAACTGTTTTTT.

J is TRBJ2-1 and V is TRBV7-9, with 12 bases aligning to TRBD1. V lost 3 bases to trimming and J lost 8 bases; unmatched junction nucleotides: 8. The CDR3 is made up of 16 amino acids. Germline V gives CDR1 SEHNR, CDR2 FQNEAQ (reference sequence). The DNA of the CDR3 is TGTGCCAGCAGCTTGGGGGACAGGGGGCTTTTCGATGAGCAGTTCTTC. Amino acids: CASSLGDRGLFDEQFF.

The chain uses TRBV27 and TRBJ2-7; 13 nucleotides align to TRBD2. V dropped 6 bases and J dropped 3; count of bases not matched to a gene: 5. There are 15 residues in the CDR3. Germline CDR1 reads MNHEY; CDR2 reads SMNVEV (reference sequence). CDR3 protein: CASRGRLAGGYEQYF. CDR3 bases: TGTGCCAGCAGAGGAAGACTAGCGGGAGGCTACGAGCAGTACTTC.

The chain recombines TRBV6-2 or TRBV6-3 with TRBJ2-7, with 8 positions matching TRBD1. The CDR3 sequence is 15 residues long. The germline gives CDR1 MNHEY, CDR2 SVGEGT. V lost 0 bases, J lost 3 bases, and 4 bases stayed unmatched. In DNA form, the CDR3 reads TGTGCCAGCAGTTACTCGGGGACAGGTGGCTACGAGCAGTACTTC. As protein: CASSYSGTGGYEQYF.

The rearrangement uses TRBV9 and TRBJ1-4; 7 positions agree with TRBD1. CDR1 SGDLS and CDR2 YYNGEE come from the germline V gene. After removal of 0 bases from V and 8 bases from J, the junction contained 7 bases not matched to a gene. CDR3 length: 15 residues. CDR3 coding DNA: TGTGCCAGCAGCGTAGAAGGGGGCGCTTGGGAAAAACTGTTTTTT. It translates to CASSVEGGAWEKLFF. The full variable domain, with the rest looked up from reference TRBV9 and TRBJ1-4, is DSGVTQTPKHLITATGQRVTLRCSPRSGDLSVYWYQQSLDQGLQFLIQYYNGEERAKGNILERFSAQQFPDLHSELNLSSLELGDSALYFCASSVEGGAWEKLFFGSGTQLSVL.

The chain links TRBV29-1 to TRBJ2-3; 14 positions agree with TRBD2. The germline V gene encodes CDR1 SQVTM and CDR2 ANQGSEA. V lost 6 bases and J lost 9; bases outside the gene matches: 14. The CDR3 sequence is 16 residues long. The CDR3 nucleotides are TGCAGCGTCCAACCCGCCGGGACTAGCGGGAGTAAGACGCAGTATTTT. Residues: CSVQPAGTSGSKTQYF.

The chain employs TRBV27 and TRBJ1-6; possible D gene TRBD1, 6 bases. Germline V lookup: CDR1 MNHEY, CDR2 SMNVEV (reference sequence). V gave up 3 bases and J gave up 7 bases, with 10 bases separating them. CDR3 length: 14 amino acids. The CDR3 loop reads CASSFTGWNSPLHF. In DNA form, the CDR3 reads TGTGCCAGCAGTTTTACAGGGTGGAATTCACCCCTCCACTTT.

The chain is built from TRBV15 and TRBJ2-1, with 7 bases matching TRBD1. With V trimmed by 8 bases and J by 2 bases, 3 bases remained unmatched. CDR3 size: 13 residues. Germline V gene data show CDR1 as LNHNV and CDR2 as YYDKDF (reference sequence). CDR3 in amino acids: CATGQVTYNEQFF. The CDR3 DNA sequence: TGTGCCACCGGACAGGTTACCTACAATGAGCAGTTCTTC.

Details on this clone: The sample carries other DNA sequences with the same CDR3. The chain employs TRBV27 and TRBJ2-7; 7 nucleotides line up with TRBD2. CDR3 size: 16 residues. V shed 5 bases and J 4 bases; nucleotides not matched to a gene: 14. Germline CDR1 MNHEY, CDR2 SMNVEV (reference sequence). The CDR3 loop is CASSHPRTSGKYEQYF. CDR3 nucleotides: TGTGCCAGCAGTCACCCTCGGACTAGTGGGAAGTACGAGCAGTACTTC.

The chain has TRBV2 and TRBJ2-1; TRBD1 agrees at 9 bases. CDR3 length equals 16 residues. Germline trimming cut 6 bases from V and 8 bases from J; bases unmatched to any gene: 14. In germline, CDR1 is SNHLY, CDR2 FYNNEI. The CDR3 coding sequence is TGTGCCAGCAGCGGCCAGGGACAGGGTAAAGCATATGAGCAGTTCTTC. The encoded protein is CASSGQGQGKAYEQFF. Full variable domain (missing parts from reference TRBV2 and TRBJ2-1): EPEVTQTPSHQVTQMGQEVILRCVPISNHLYFYWYRQILGQKVEFLVSFYNNEISEKSEIFDDQFSVERPDGSNFTLKIRSTKLEDSAMYFCASSGQGQGKAYEQFFGPGTRLTVL.

The V and J genes are TRBV7-3 and TRBJ1-6; D possibly corresponds to TRBD1 (5 bases). Germline CDR1 is SGHTA and CDR2 is FQGTGA. V dropped 5 bases and J dropped 10 bases, with 18 bases sitting between them. The CDR3 consists of 15 residues. CDR3 bases: TGTGCCAGCAGCCTTACAGGAGGGACTAACTCACCCCTCCACTTT. Residues: CASSLTGGTNSPLHF.

This clone was observed a handful of times. The rearrangement joins TRBV19 to TRBJ2-1; D remains unclear. Germline V gene lookup returns CDR1 LNHDA and CDR2 SQIVND (reference sequence). V was cut by 5 bases and J by 5 bases, with 13 bases left in between. The CDR3 loop spans 14 amino acids. CDR3 in amino acids: CASSEATNNNEQFF. The CDR3 DNA reads TGTGCCAGTAGTGAGGCTACGAACAACAATGAGCAGTTCTTC.

The V call is TRBV28, the J call TRBJ1-6; a possible D gene is TRBD1 (5 bases). The germline V gene encodes CDR1 MDHEN and CDR2 SYDVKM. V lost 2 bases, J lost 5 bases, and 10 bases lay in between. This CDR3 is built from 15 residues. CDR3 nucleotide sequence: TGTGCCAGCAGTTTAAGGAGGGGTGATAATTCACCCCTCCACTTT. Protein sequence: CASSLRRGDNSPLHF.

The genes are TRBV5-4 and TRBJ2-3; no clear D gene. The V gene lost 0 bases and the J gene lost 5 bases, with 13 bases spanning the gap. The CDR3 sequence is 15 residues long. From germline, CDR1 is SGHNT and CDR2 YYREEE (reference sequence). In DNA, the CDR3 is TGTGCCAGCAGCTTGGCCTACCGATTCCTAGATACGCAGTATTTT. Protein product: CASSLAYRFLDTQYF.

The CDR3 is CASSFPGRGRDEQYF. Here the CDR3 DNA reads TGTGCCAGCAGTTTCCCCGGCAGGGGGAGAGACGAGCAGTACTTC. The rearrangement uses TRBV28 and TRBJ2-7; TRBD1 agrees at 7 bases. This CDR3 is 15 amino acids long. V gave up 3 bases and J gave up 5 bases; unmatched junction bases: 10. Germline V lookup: CDR1 MDHEN, CDR2 SYDVKM.

This chain connects TRBV5-4 to TRBJ1-6, with D perhaps matching TRBD1 (6 bases). Trimming took off 1 base at V and 5 bases at J, with 19 bases between the two ends. CDR3 length equals 18 residues. Germline CDR1 and CDR2: SGHNT and YYREEE (reference sequence). DNA for the CDR3: TGTGCCAGCAGCTTGTTGCCCTCAACAGGGTTGAATAATTCACCCCTCCACTTT. As protein: CASSLLPSTGLNNSPLHF.

This clone was counted a single time. The chain links TRBV7-3 to TRBJ2-3; D unresolved. CDR1 is SGHTA, CDR2 FQGTGA, per germline. The CDR3 runs 14 residues. V was shortened by 2 bases and J by 0 bases, with 6 bases between the two germline ends. CDR3 sequence: CASSLFTSTDTQYF. CDR3 bases: TGTGCCAGCAGCTTATTCACTAGCACAGATACGCAGTATTTT.

This chain connects TRBV28 to TRBJ1-4; 10 positions agree with TRBD1. Germline V gene data show CDR1 as MDHEN and CDR2 as SYDVKM. With 7 bases clipped from V and 8 bases from J, the junction kept 7 bases outside the gene matches. This CDR3 has 14 residues. The CDR3 DNA reads TGTGCCAGCATCGACAGGGGGCTAGGCGAAAAACTGTTTTTT. Translating it yields CASIDRGLGEKLFF.

J is TRBJ2-1 and V is TRBV5-4; a weak D match, TRBD1 (5 bases). The V end was cut by 1 base, the J end by 10 bases, with 15 bases between. The CDR3 is 14 amino acids. In germline, CDR1 is SGHNT, CDR2 YYREEE (reference sequence). This CDR3 is CASSLKGPDREQFF. The CDR3 coding sequence is TGTGCCAGCAGCTTGAAGGGGCCAGATAGAGAGCAGTTCTTC.